Listed below are T cell receptor beta chains from one sample, sequenced in a study of cytomegalovirus exposure and HLA in healthy donors. Method: immunoSEQ multiplex PCR; TCRdb's copy keeps in-frame clones and lacks some. The profile shows 100,000 to 150,000 clones, roughly nine tenths of them singletons. Material: PBMCs. The receptors originated from a woman between 18 and 30 years old in good health and CMV-seronegative. Both conserved end residues are part of each CDR3. D genes are given only for firm matches. Size values are once, few and many counts, or a class for expanded clones, and some rows have none.

V: TRBV7-2; size: .; D: .; J: TRBJ2-7; CDR3: CASSLWNSYEQYF; DNA: TGTGCCAGCAGCTTATGGAACAGCTACGAGCAGTACTTC
V: TRBV15; size: .; D: .; J: TRBJ2-2; CDR3: CATSAGQPTGELFF; DNA: TGTGCCACCAGCGCGGGACAGCCCACCGGGGAGCTGTTTTTT
V: TRBV30; size: .; D: TRBD1; J: TRBJ1-1; CDR3: CAWNNDRGRAFF; DNA: TGTGCCTGGAATAACGACAGGGGCAGAGCTTTCTTT
V: TRBV4-3; size: .; D: TRBD2; J: TRBJ2-1; CDR3: CASSQELAGINNEQFF; DNA: TGCGCCAGCAGCCAAGAACTAGCGGGAATAAACAATGAGCAGTTCTTC
V: TRBV19; size: .; D: TRBD1; J: TRBJ1-2; CDR3: CASGETGGTYGYTF; DNA: TGTGCCAGTGGAGAAACAGGGGGCACCTATGGCTACACCTTC
V: TRBV2; size: .; D: TRBD1; J: TRBJ1-2; CDR3: CASRQGVHGYTF; DNA: TGTGCCAGCCGTCAGGGGGTTCATGGCTACACCTTC
V: TRBV28; size: once; D: .; J: TRBJ2-5; CDR3: CASNNGRGRETQYF; DNA: TGTGCCAGCAACAACGGGAGGGGGCGAGAGACCCAGTACTTC
V: TRBV27; size: once; D: .; J: TRBJ1-4; CDR3: CASSGEGLKNEKLFF; DNA: TGTGCCAGCAGTGGGGAGGGGCTGAAAAATGAAAAACTGTTTTTT
V: TRBV11-1; size: once; D: .; J: TRBJ1-1; CDR3: CASSLQGTGPGNTEAFF; DNA: TGTGCCAGCAGCTTACAGGGAACAGGGCCCGGGAACACTGAAGCTTTCTTT
V: TRBV6-5; size: .; D: TRBD1; J: TRBJ1-5; CDR3: CASRRQGWAQPQHF; DNA: TGTGCCAGCAGACGACAGGGTTGGGCTCAGCCCCAGCATTTT
V: TRBV7-9; size: .; D: .; J: TRBJ1-5; CDR3: CASSTAGGSNQPQHF; DNA: TGTGCCAGCAGTACCGCCGGCGGTAGCAATCAGCCCCAGCATTTT
V: TRBV2; size: .; D: .; J: TRBJ1-3; CDR3: CASSESTGFRNTIYF; DNA: TGTGCCAGCAGTGAGAGCACAGGGTTCAGAAACACCATATATTTT
V: TRBV5-1; size: .; D: .; J: TRBJ2-5; CDR3: CASLTLQETQYF; DNA: TGCGCCAGCCTAACCCTTCAAGAGACCCAGTACTTC
V: TRBV7-9; size: .; D: TRBD2; J: TRBJ2-7; CDR3: CASSLEAGGYEQYF; DNA: TGTGCCAGCAGCTTAGAAGCGGGAGGCTACGAGCAGTACTTC
V: TRBV28; size: .; D: TRBD2; J: TRBJ2-7; CDR3: CASSLFPSPLGLVGESSYEQYF; DNA: TGTGCCAGCAGTTTATTCCCCTCCCCCCTCGGACTAGTAGGAGAGAGCTCCTACGAGCAGTACTTC
V: TRBV4-1; size: .; D: TRBD2; J: TRBJ2-1; CDR3: CASSPPGLAGLAYEQFF; DNA: TGCGCCAGCAGCCCGCCGGGACTAGCGGGCCTAGCCTATGAGCAGTTCTTC
V: TRBV18; size: .; D: .; J: TRBJ1-1; CDR3: CASSGSGGVNTEAFF; DNA: TGTGCCAGCTCCGGATCGGGGGGGGTGAACACTGAAGCTTTCTTT
V: TRBV25-1; size: once; D: .; J: TRBJ2-2; CDR3: CAGQDRNTGELFF; DNA: TGTGCCGGTCAGGACAGAAACACCGGGGAGCTGTTTTTT
V: TRBV7-6; size: .; D: .; J: TRBJ2-1; CDR3: CASSRVNMRNNEQFF; DNA: TGTGCCAGCAGCCGGGTAAACATGAGAAACAATGAGCAGTTCTTC
V: TRBV10-2; size: .; D: .; J: TRBJ1-6; CDR3: CASSEGLGHRNSPLHF; DNA: TGCGCCAGCAGTGAGGGCCTGGGACACCGCAATTCACCCCTCCACTTT
V: TRBV19; size: .; D: TRBD1; J: TRBJ2-3; CDR3: CASSFVPGQGATQYF; DNA: TGTGCCAGTAGTTTCGTCCCGGGACAGGGGGCTACGCAGTATTTT
V: TRBV7-2; size: few; D: TRBD2; J: TRBJ2-7; CDR3: CASSPGLARSYEQYF; DNA: TGTGCCAGCAGCCCGGGACTAGCGCGCTCCTACGAGCAGTACTTC
V: TRBV25-1; size: .; D: .; J: TRBJ1-2; CDR3: CASSASYRAHGHTF; DNA: TGTGCCAGCAGTGCATCATACAGGGCCCATGGCCACACCTTC
V: TRBV30; size: .; D: TRBD1; J: TRBJ1-4; CDR3: CAWAGQGGEKLFF; DNA: TGTGCCTGGGCGGGACAGGGTGGTGAAAAACTGTTTTTT
V: TRBV7-9; size: .; D: TRBD2; J: TRBJ2-1; CDR3: CASKSGTSGVGEQFF; DNA: TGTGCCAGCAAGTCAGGGACTAGTGGTGTGGGTGAGCAGTTCTTC
V: TRBV28; size: .; D: TRBD1; J: TRBJ1-2; CDR3: CATDRGQGGYTF; DNA: TGTGCCACCGACAGGGGCCAAGGAGGCTACACCTTC
V: TRBV7-6; size: .; D: .; J: TRBJ2-6; CDR3: CASSLEHTYVYSGANVLTF; DNA: TGTGCCAGCAGCTTAGAACATACCTACGTGTACAGTGGGGCCAACGTCCTGACTTTC
V: TRBV6-5; size: .; D: TRBD1; J: TRBJ2-1; CDR3: CASSGTGNEQFF; DNA: TGTGCCAGCAGCGGGACAGGTAATGAGCAGTTCTTC
V: TRBV10-3; size: .; D: .; J: TRBJ1-2; CDR3: CAISDQEEGGYTF; DNA: TGTGCCATCAGTGACCAGGAGGAGGGGGGCTACACCTTC
V: TRBV28; size: .; D: .; J: TRBJ1-4; CDR3: CASSTGTPNEKLFF; DNA: TGTGCCAGCAGTACAGGAACGCCGAATGAAAAACTGTTTTTT
V: TRBV6-5; size: once; D: TRBD1; J: TRBJ2-5; CDR3: CASSYTDRQETQYF; DNA: TGTGCCAGCAGTTACACGGACAGGCAAGAGACCCAGTACTTC
V: TRBV13; size: .; D: .; J: TRBJ2-7; CDR3: CASSLDGSGPYEQYF; DNA: TGTGCCAGCAGCTTAGACGGGAGCGGGCCCTACGAGCAGTACTTC
V: TRBV28; size: .; D: TRBD1; J: TRBJ2-1; CDR3: CASISQGAGNEQFF; DNA: TGTGCCAGCATCTCACAGGGGGCGGGCAATGAGCAGTTCTTC
V: TRBV4-3; size: once; D: TRBD1; J: TRBJ1-1; CDR3: CASSQGTANTEAFF; DNA: TGCGCCAGCAGCCAGGGGACAGCGAACACTGAAGCTTTCTTT
V: TRBV4-2; size: .; D: TRBD2; J: TRBJ2-1; CDR3: CASSQVLGVAGDNEQFF; DNA: TGTGCCAGCAGCCAAGTATTAGGGGTAGCGGGAGATAATGAGCAGTTCTTC
V: TRBV10-3; size: .; D: .; J: TRBJ1-3; CDR3: CAISGRDQGDTIYF; DNA: TGTGCCATCAGTGGGAGGGACCAGGGCGACACCATATATTTT
V: TRBV5-1; size: .; D: TRBD1; J: TRBJ1-1; CDR3: CASSLVGTDRGTEAFF; DNA: TGCGCCAGCAGCTTGGTTGGAACGGACAGGGGGACTGAAGCTTTCTTT
V: TRBV7-2; size: .; D: .; J: TRBJ1-2; CDR3: CASSYSQGYGYTF; DNA: TGTGCCAGCAGCTACTCGCAGGGCTATGGCTACACCTTC
V: TRBV27; size: .; D: .; J: TRBJ1-2; CDR3: CASSLRGGATGFGGYTF; DNA: TGTGCCAGCAGTTTACGCGGGGGGGCCACAGGGTTCGGTGGCTACACCTTC
V: TRBV7-9; size: .; D: .; J: TRBJ1-3; CDR3: CASSGGGFGNTIYF; DNA: TGTGCCAGCAGCGGTGGGGGCTTTGGAAACACCATATATTTT
V: TRBV5-8; size: .; D: TRBD1; J: TRBJ1-6; CDR3: CASKPQGSSYNSPLHF; DNA: TGTGCCAGCAAACCACAGGGGAGCTCCTATAATTCACCCCTCCACTTT
V: TRBV4-1; size: .; D: .; J: TRBJ2-4; CDR3: CASSQGTAVAKNIQYF; DNA: TGCGCCAGCAGCCAAGGGACAGCGGTAGCCAAAAACATTCAGTACTTC
V: TRBV4-3; size: few; D: .; J: TRBJ1-5; CDR3: CASSQVGSNQPQHF; DNA: TGCGCCAGCAGCCAAGTCGGTAGCAATCAGCCCCAGCATTTT
V: TRBV7-9; size: .; D: .; J: TRBJ1-1; CDR3: CASSARQGNTEAFF; DNA: TGTGCCAGCAGCGCTCGCCAGGGGAACACTGAAGCTTTCTTT
V: TRBV12-5; size: .; D: .; J: TRBJ2-5; CDR3: CASGLVRSRGSPGPETQYF; DNA: TGTGCTAGTGGTTTGGTACGCTCCCGTGGCTCCCCAGGGCCAGAGACCCAGTACTTC
V: TRBV7-2; size: .; D: .; J: TRBJ2-2; CDR3: CASSLALGSTGELFF; DNA: TGTGCCAGCAGCTTAGCGTTGGGGAGCACCGGGGAGCTGTTTTTT